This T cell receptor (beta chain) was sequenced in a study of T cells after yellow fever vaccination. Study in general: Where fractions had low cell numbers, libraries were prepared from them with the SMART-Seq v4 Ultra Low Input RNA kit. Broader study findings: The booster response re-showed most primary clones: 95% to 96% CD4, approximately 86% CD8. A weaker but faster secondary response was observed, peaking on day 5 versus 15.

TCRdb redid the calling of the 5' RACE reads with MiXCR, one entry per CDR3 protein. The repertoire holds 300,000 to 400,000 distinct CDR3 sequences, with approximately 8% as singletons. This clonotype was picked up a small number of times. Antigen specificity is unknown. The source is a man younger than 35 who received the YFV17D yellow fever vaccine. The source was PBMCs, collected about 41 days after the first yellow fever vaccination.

CDR3 bases: TGTGCCAGCAGCTTAGAGGGACTAGCCCCTGGGGCCAACGTCCTGACTTTC. It is translated as CASSLEGLAPGANVLTF. The V and J genes are TRBV7-9 and TRBJ2-6, with TRBD2 matching over 9 bases. CDR3 length: 17 amino acids. The J segment lost 2 bases and the V segment lost 1 base, leaving 3 bases of the junction unmatched. Germline CDR1 is SEHNR and CDR2 is FQNEAQ (reference sequence). Using reference TRBV7-9 and TRBJ2-6 for the parts outside the CDR3, the full variable domain is DTGVSQNPRHKITKRGQNVTFRCDPISEHNRLYWYRQTLGQGPEFLTYFQNEAQLEKSRLLSDRFSAERPKGSFSTLEIQRTEQGDSAMYLCASSLEGLAPGANVLTFGAGSRLTVL.